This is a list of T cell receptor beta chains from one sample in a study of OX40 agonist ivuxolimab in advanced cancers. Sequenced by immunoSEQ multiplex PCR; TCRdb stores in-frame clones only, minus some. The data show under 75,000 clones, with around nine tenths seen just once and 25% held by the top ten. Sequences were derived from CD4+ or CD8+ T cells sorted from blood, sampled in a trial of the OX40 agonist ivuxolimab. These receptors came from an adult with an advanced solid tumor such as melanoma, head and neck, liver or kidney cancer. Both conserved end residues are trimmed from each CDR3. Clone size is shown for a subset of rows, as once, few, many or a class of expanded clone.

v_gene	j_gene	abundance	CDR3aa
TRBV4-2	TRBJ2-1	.	ASSQEIGGYNEQF
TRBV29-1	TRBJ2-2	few	SVRIGGTGELF
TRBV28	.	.	ASRLAGSSYEQY
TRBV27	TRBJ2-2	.	ASSFLGLAGDTGELF
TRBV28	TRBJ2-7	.	ASKGLAVSSYEQY
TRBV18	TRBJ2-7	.	ASSTLPGQGTSYEQY
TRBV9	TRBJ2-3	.	ASSAWDWSTDTQY
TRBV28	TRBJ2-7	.	ASSLTGTGRYEQY
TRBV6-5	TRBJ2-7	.	ASSYGGTYEQY
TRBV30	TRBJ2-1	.	AWSADIEQF
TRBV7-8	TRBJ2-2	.	ASSLGVRPETGELF
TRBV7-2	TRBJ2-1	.	ATGGGRERLRYNEQF
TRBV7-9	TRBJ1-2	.	ASSPSLGGIGYT
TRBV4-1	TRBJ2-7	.	ASRPNRLAGVYEQY
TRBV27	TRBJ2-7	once	ASSLLGGARSYEQY
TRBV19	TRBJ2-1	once	ASSMSHNEQF
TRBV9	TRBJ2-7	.	ASSETGGEQY
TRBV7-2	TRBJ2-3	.	ASSLVGRAATDTQY
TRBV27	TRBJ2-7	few	ASSLGSNYERY
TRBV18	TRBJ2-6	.	ASSPESGANVLT
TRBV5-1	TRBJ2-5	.	ASSLEQGIIGETQY
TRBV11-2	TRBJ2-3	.	ASSFGTSEFTDTQY
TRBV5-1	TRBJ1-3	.	ASSLRDRGDTIY
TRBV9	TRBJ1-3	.	ASSVVGASGNTIY
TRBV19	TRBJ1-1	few	ASSPTGNTEAF
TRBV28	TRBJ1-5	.	ASGQDYSNQPQH
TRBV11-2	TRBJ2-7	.	ASSSPGQGYEQY
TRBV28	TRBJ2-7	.	ASSLTLLAGETYEQY